This T cell receptor (beta chain) was identified during a study of response to subunit inactivated influenza vaccine. There are 15 residues in the CDR3. CDR1 and CDR2 from the germline V gene are PRHDT and FYEKMQ (reference sequence). With 5 bases clipped from V and 3 bases from J, the junction kept 9 bases outside the gene matches. TCRdb re-called the RT-PCR reads with MiXCR, one entry per CDR3 protein. The repertoire holds approximately 700,000 distinct CDR3 sequences, with approximately 14% as singletons. A word on this clonotype: Its cognate antigen is unknown.

Overall study findings and caveats: The authors suggested that few new T cells are recruited per seasonal influenza vaccination.

The specimen was PBMCs from blood, collected roughly 12 days after vaccination. The source of this sequence is a man aged 50-60 years who received an inactivated influenza vaccine. The chain has TRBV13 and TRBJ2-5; 7 bases are shared with TRBD1. The CDR3 region is CASSMGQLDKETQYF. CDR3 DNA: TGTGCCAGCAGCATGGGACAGCTGGACAAAGAGACCCAGTACTTC.